This T cell receptor (beta chain) was found in a study of control samples from healthy donors and cancer patients. The data were produced by immunoSEQ multiplex PCR, yet TCRdb's version contains in-frame clones alone and is incomplete. The sample carries just over 80,000 clones, roughly 90% recorded once. This CDR3 spans 15 amino acids. V lost 8 bases to trimming and J lost 2 bases, with 16 bases between them. The germline V gene has CDR1 SNHLY and CDR2 FYNNEI. The chain has TRBV2 and TRBJ1-5; no firm D call. Material for sequencing was blood. This clonotype was sampled from a middle-aged man in good health. CDR3 sequence reads: CASGKVMGGNQPQHF. The DNA for the CDR3 is TGTGCCAGCGGGAAAGTAATGGGCGGCAATCAGCCCCAGCATTTT.